Listed below are T cell receptor beta chains from one sample, sequenced in a study of Ad26.COV2.S vaccination and SARS-CoV-2 variants. Assay used: immunoSEQ multiplex PCR; TCRdb lists only in-frame clones, some missing. Among 350,000 to 400,000 clones listed, 89% were seen once. Material: peripheral blood, obtained in a trial of Ad26.COV2.S vaccine versus placebo. These TCRs come from a person aged 18 to 59 who received the Ad26.COV2.S COVID-19 vaccine or a placebo. CDR3s include the opening cysteine and the closing phenylalanine or tryptophan. D genes are given only for firm matches. Clone sizes are given selectively: once, few, many, or a class where the clone is expanded.

J | D | size | V | DNA | CDR3
TRBJ2-1 | . | . | TRBV30 | TGTGCCTGGAGTTGGGATAGCTCGGGATACAATGAGCAGTTCTTC | CAWSWDSSGYNEQFF
TRBJ2-1 | TRBD2 | . | TRBV5-1 | TGCGCCAGCAGCTTAAGCGGGAGCTTGGATGAGCAGTTCTTC | CASSLSGSLDEQFF
TRBJ2-2 | . | . | TRBV27 | TGTGCCAGCAGTTATCGCCCGGGGCGGAACACCGGGGAGCTGTTTTTT | CASSYRPGRNTGELFF
TRBJ1-6 | . | . | TRBV11-3 | TGTGCCAGCAGCCGGGAACAGGGCAATTCACCCCTCCACTTT | CASSREQGNSPLHF
TRBJ1-1 | . | once | TRBV19 | TGTGCCAGTAGTATAGGTGGAGGTGGTAGCACTGAAGCTTTCTTT | CASSIGGGGSTEAFF
TRBJ1-1 | TRBD1 | . | TRBV9 | TGTGCCAGCAGCGTAGAGGAAGGGGGCCGCGCTTTCTTT | CASSVEEGGRAFF
TRBJ2-7 | TRBD2 | . | TRBV6-5 | TGTGCCAGCAGTTACACCTGGGGGGGTCGTTACGAGCAGTACTTC | CASSYTWGGRYEQYF
TRBJ2-7 | TRBD1 | . | TRBV9 | TGTGCCAGCAGCGCGGGACAGGGGGCTCACGAGCAGTACTTC | CASSAGQGAHEQYF
TRBJ1-4 | . | few | TRBV30 | TGTGCCTGGAAAGGACGGAGTCAGGAAAAACTGTTTTTT | CAWKGRSQEKLFF
TRBJ2-1 | TRBD2 | . | TRBV28 | TGTGCCAGCATGGGACTAGTGCCCAATGAGCAGTTCTTC | CASMGLVPNEQFF
TRBJ1-1 | . | . | TRBV29-1 | TGCAGCGTTGATACGGGGAGGAAGGACACTGAAGCTTTCTTT | CSVDTGRKDTEAFF
TRBJ1-6 | . | few | TRBV5-8 | TGTGCCAGCAGCTTGGGCGGCAGGGCTTCACCCCTCCACTTT | CASSLGGRASPLHF
TRBJ1-6 | TRBD1 | . | TRBV6-1 | TGTGCCAGCAGTGAAGAACAGGGGTACTCACCCCTCCACTTT | CASSEEQGYSPLHF
TRBJ2-7 | . | . | TRBV19 | TGTGCCAGTAGTATAGCGGGGCCCTACGAGCAGTACTTC | CASSIAGPYEQYF
TRBJ1-2 | . | . | TRBV5-5 | TGTGCCAGCAGCAGAGGGGGGAACTATGGCTACACCTTC | CASSRGGNYGYTF
TRBJ2-7 | . | . | TRBV24-1 | TGTGCCACCAGTGACCCCCTAAAGTCTGGGGAGCAGTACTTC | CATSDPLKSGEQYF
TRBJ2-3 | . | . | TRBV6-5 | TGTGCCAGCAGCCGGAGGGCGAACACAGATACGCAGTATTTT | CASSRRANTDTQYF
TRBJ2-3 | TRBD2 | . | TRBV2 | TGTGCCAGCAGTGAAGGGGGGGGAGATACGCAGTATTTT | CASSEGGGDTQYF
TRBJ2-7 | TRBD2 | . | TRBV10-2 | TGCGCCAGCAGTGTCCTTCCGGGACTAGCGGGGTACGAGCAGTACTTC | CASSVLPGLAGYEQYF
TRBJ2-3 | . | . | TRBV18 | TGTGCCAGCTCATTGACCGGCGTTGGCGGGGTCACAGATACGCAGTATTTT | CASSLTGVGGVTDTQYF
TRBJ2-2 | TRBD1 | . | TRBV30 | TGTGCCTGGAGTGAACAGGGGGCGGGCGGGGAGCTGTTTTTT | CAWSEQGAGGELFF
TRBJ2-7 | . | . | TRBV7-6 | TGTGCCAGCAGCCCACGGTACAAGGATCATAAGCAGTACTTC | CASSPRYKDHKQYF
TRBJ1-3 | . | . | TRBV7-9 | TGTGCCAGCAGCCCCATCGCGGGAAACACCATATATTTT | CASSPIAGNTIYF
TRBJ2-1 | . | . | TRBV19 | TGTGCCAGTAGTATTTCCAGGGACAATGAGCAGTTCTTC | CASSISRDNEQFF